The 26 T cell receptor beta chains below all came from one sample that was sequenced in a study of T cell responses to AZD1222 COVID-19 vaccine. Produced via immunoSEQ multiplex PCR; TCRdb's table is partial and in-frame only. This sample has just under 35,000 clones, with around 90% found just once. Sequenced here: peripheral blood, sampled on day 0 of AZD1222 vaccination. The receptors stem from an adult in good health.

This sequence joins TRBV27 and TRBJ2-7; D may correspond to TRBD1 or TRBD2 (5 bases each). Germline CDR1 MNHEY, CDR2 SMNVEV (reference sequence). The CDR3 contains 14 residues. V dropped 5 bases and J dropped 4 bases, with 15 bases sitting between them. CDR3 sequence reads: CASSTRDHLYEQYF. The CDR3 DNA is TGTGCCAGCAGTACCCGGGACCACCTTTACGAGCAGTACTTC.

This clone has a handful of counts. This chain links TRBV5-8 with TRBJ2-7; D is uncertain. The germline CDR1 and CDR2 sequences are SGHTS and YDEGEE. The CDR3 is 14 residues long. The ends were cut back, 7 bases at V and 0 bases at J, with 14 bases in the middle. The CDR3 coding sequence is TGTGCCAGCTCTCCGGAGCCCAGCTCCTACGAGCAGTACTTC. This translates into CASSPEPSSYEQYF.

This clone was recorded only once. V is TRBV5-5 and J is TRBJ2-2, with D unresolved. The germline V gene has CDR1 SGHKS and CDR2 YYEKEE (reference sequence). Trimming removed 1 base from V and 1 base from J, with 2 bases in between. The CDR3 has 13 residues. CDR3 amino acids: CASSLRNTGELFF. The CDR3 nucleotides are TGTGCCAGCAGCTTGAGGAACACCGGGGAGCTGTTTTTT. The complete variable domain, with remaining parts taken from reference TRBV5-5 and TRBJ2-2, reads DAGVTQSPTHLIKTRGQQVTLRCSPISGHKSVSWYQQVLGQGPQFIFQYYEKEERGRGNFPDRFSARQFPNYSSELNVNALLLGDSALYLCASSLRNTGELFFGEGSRLTVL.

The chain employs TRBV4-2 and TRBJ2-1; TRBD2 aligns across 14 bases. CDR3 length equals 17 residues. The V gene end was trimmed by 4 bases and the J gene end by 1 base; junction bases not matched to a gene: 3. Germline V gene lookup returns CDR1 LGHNA and CDR2 YNFKEQ. The CDR3 DNA sequence: TGTGCCAGCAGCCCGGGACTAGCGGGGGAGTCCTACAATGAGCAGTTCTTC. Its translation is CASSPGLAGESYNEQFF.

The gene calls are TRBV18 and TRBJ2-7; 10 nucleotides align to TRBD1. Germline V lookup: CDR1 KGHSH, CDR2 LQKENI. J lost 4 bases, V lost 1 base, and 7 bases had no gene match. CDR3 length: 16 residues. The CDR3 DNA reads as TGTGCCAGCTCACCACAGTTCGGGACAGGGGCGTACGAGCAGTACTTC. It yields the protein CASSPQFGTGAYEQYF.

In DNA form, the CDR3 reads TGTGCCAGCAGTTACTCGAGTTATGCGGTGGGGAGGAATGAGCAGTTCTTC. This encodes CASSYSSYAVGRNEQFF. This chain uses TRBV6-2 or TRBV6-3 with TRBJ2-1; TRBD2 might be the D (6 bases). In germline, CDR1 is MNHEY, CDR2 SVGEGT. CDR3 size: 17 residues. V lost 0 bases to trimming and J lost 7 bases, with 19 bases between them.

The chain is built from TRBV15 and TRBJ2-3; no clear D gene. The CDR3 is made up of 18 amino acids. The V gene lost 3 bases and the J gene lost 0 bases, with 19 bases spanning the gap. CDR1 LNHNV and CDR2 YYDKDF come from the germline V gene (reference sequence). The CDR3 DNA reads as TGTGCCACCAGCAGCGTTCGGGCACCCTGGCCCAGCACAGATACGCAGTATTTT. Its protein is CATSSVRAPWPSTDTQYF.

The chain employs TRBV27 and TRBJ2-1; 7 positions agree with TRBD2. Germline V gene data show CDR1 as MNHEY and CDR2 as SMNVEV (reference sequence). V gave up 2 bases and J gave up 3 bases; unmatched junction bases: 10. CDR3 size: 17 residues. The CDR3 reads CASSLKGAGEYYNEQFF. The DNA of the CDR3 is TGTGCCAGCAGTTTAAAGGGCGCGGGAGAATACTACAATGAGCAGTTCTTC.

J is TRBJ1-5 and V is TRBV2; D remains unclear. Trimming shortened V by 8 bases and J by 0 bases, and 5 bases separated the two germline ends. This CDR3 has 12 amino acids. Germline lookup yields CDR1 SNHLY and CDR2 FYNNEI. CDR3 protein: CASSHSNQPQHF. Here the CDR3 DNA reads TGTGCCAGCTCCCATAGCAATCAGCCCCAGCATTTT.

This clone appeared a few times. The chain uses TRBV6-1 and TRBJ1-5, with 7 positions matching TRBD1. Trimming took 1 base from V and 7 from J; bases not matched to a gene: 7. CDR1 is MNHNS, CDR2 SASEGT, per germline. CDR3 size: 15 residues. In nucleotides, the CDR3 is TGTGCCAGCAGTGAAGAGGCAGGGGGGGGGCAGCCCCAGCATTTT. Protein: CASSEEAGGGQPQHF.

The rearrangement uses TRBV5-1 and TRBJ1-6; D ambiguous. Germline lookup yields CDR1 SGHRS and CDR2 YFSETQ. V lost 0 bases and J 0 bases, leaving 10 bases between the germline ends. This CDR3 has 17 amino acids. CDR3 in DNA: TGCGCCAGCAGCTTGGCTCTCCAAAGCTCCTATAATTCACCCCTCCACTTT. This sequence encodes CASSLALQSSYNSPLHF. Variable domain in full (rest from reference TRBV5-1 and TRBJ1-6): KAGVTQTPRYLIKTRGQQVTLSCSPISGHRSVSWYQQTPGQGLQFLFEYFSETQRNKGNFPGRFSGRQFSNSRSEMNVSTLELGDSALYLCASSLALQSSYNSPLHFGNGTRLTVT.

This clone was seen only a few times. The chain links TRBV6-5 to TRBJ2-3; perhaps TRBD1 as D (6 bases). Germline lookup yields CDR1 MNHEY and CDR2 SVGAGI. The CDR3 length is 13 residues. Trimming cost V 10 bases and J 6 bases, with 17 bases left between them. CDR3 region: CATKQGAGDTQYF. The CDR3 region has the DNA TGTGCCACCAAACAGGGAGCAGGGGATACGCAGTATTTT.

The rearrangement links TRBV20-1 to TRBJ2-3; D not certain. Germline V CDR1 and CDR2: DFQATT, SNEGSKA (reference sequence). Trimming pared 3 bases from V and 5 bases from J, leaving 6 bases between. This CDR3 comprises 11 residues. The CDR3 nucleotides read TGCAGTGCTAGGGCGGTAGATACGCAGTATTTT. This gives the protein CSARAVDTQYF.

The V call is TRBV5-6, the J call TRBJ2-7, with 7 bases identical to TRBD1. The V segment lost 4 bases and the J segment 5 bases; nucleotides outside the gene matches: 3. In germline, CDR1 is SGHDT, CDR2 YYEEEE. This CDR3 has 12 amino acids. CDR3 protein: CASSPDRHEQYF. The DNA of the CDR3 is TGTGCCAGCAGCCCGGACAGGCACGAGCAGTACTTC.

The chain has TRBV11-2 and TRBJ1-2, with D perhaps matching TRBD1 (6 bases). The CDR3 is made up of 15 amino acids. Trimming removed 2 bases from V and 8 bases from J, with 18 bases in between. Per the germline V gene, CDR1 is SGHAT and CDR2 is FQNNGV. This chain's CDR3 is CASSLSPRGSKGYTF. The CDR3, as DNA: TGTGCCAGCAGCTTATCCCCCAGGGGATCCAAAGGCTACACCTTC.

This clone was detected a few times. This chain connects TRBV10-3 to TRBJ1-2, with 9 bases aligning to TRBD1. V shed 6 bases and J 8 bases; nucleotides not matched to a gene: 4. There are 12 residues in the CDR3. Germline V gives CDR1 ENHRY, CDR2 SYGVKD. CDR3 loop: CAIRGTGQGYTF. CDR3 DNA: TGTGCCATCAGGGGGACAGGGCAAGGCTACACCTTC.

The rearrangement joins TRBV19 to TRBJ1-4; 7 nucleotides agree with TRBD1. This CDR3 spans 15 amino acids. Germline V gene data show CDR1 as LNHDA and CDR2 as SQIVND (reference sequence). With 7 bases clipped from V and 5 bases from J, the junction kept 10 bases outside the gene matches. The CDR3 protein is CASTTRQGGNEKLFF. CDR3 DNA: TGTGCCAGTACCACTAGACAGGGTGGGAATGAAAAACTGTTTTTT.

This chain links TRBV18 with TRBJ1-3; 7 nucleotides match TRBD1. The CDR3 contains 14 residues. V gave up 3 bases and J gave up 4 bases; unmatched junction bases: 3. CDR1 is KGHSH, CDR2 LQKENI, per germline. The CDR3 DNA reads as TGTGCCAGCTCACCCGCGGACAGGGGAAACACCATATATTTT. Its protein is CASSPADRGNTIYF.

This sequence joins TRBV2 and TRBJ1-3; D uncertain. Germline V gene sequence: CDR1 SNHLY, CDR2 FYNNEI. The germline V and J ends were trimmed by 3 bases and 4 bases, with 10 bases remaining between them. There are 14 residues in the CDR3. CDR3 DNA sequence: TGTGCCAGCAGTGAGACGGACGTGGGAAACACCATATATTTT. This encodes CASSETDVGNTIYF.

This clone was seen a single time. CDR3 region: CASSWRGQRGNNEQFF. The CDR3 region has the DNA TGTGCCAGCAGTTGGAGGGGCCAGCGGGGTAACAATGAGCAGTTCTTC. This chain links TRBV6-5 with TRBJ2-1; 7 nucleotides agree with TRBD2. The CDR3 length is 16 residues. The trim removed 4 bases at V and 5 bases at J, leaving 11 bases unmatched. CDR1 and CDR2 from the germline V gene are MNHEY and SVGAGI.

The V gene is TRBV5-1, the J gene TRBJ1-2; D gene unclear. The CDR3 has 14 residues. The V gene's germline CDR1 is SGHRS and CDR2 YFSETQ. V shed 4 bases and J shed 7 bases, with 17 bases lying between them. CDR3 sequence reads: CASSRTTPASGYTF. CDR3 coding DNA: TGCGCCAGCAGCCGGACGACCCCGGCCTCTGGCTACACCTTC. Full variable domain (outside the CDR3, taken from reference TRBV5-1 and TRBJ1-2): KAGVTQTPRYLIKTRGQQVTLSCSPISGHRSVSWYQQTPGQGLQFLFEYFSETQRNKGNFPGRFSGRQFSNSRSEMNVSTLELGDSALYLCASSRTTPASGYTFGSGTRLTVV.

The chain carries TRBV4-2 and TRBJ2-7; D call uncertain. Germline lookup yields CDR1 LGHNA and CDR2 YNFKEQ. The CDR3 sequence is 15 residues long. Trimming removed 0 bases from V and 5 bases from J, with 14 bases in between. The CDR3 here is CASSQDKKRVDEQYF. DNA for the CDR3: TGTGCCAGCAGCCAAGATAAAAAGCGCGTGGACGAGCAGTACTTC.

This clone was detected only a few times. The CDR3 DNA reads as TGTGCCAGCAGCCCCCGGGACAGGGGAGTAGATGGCTACACCTTC. Protein sequence: CASSPRDRGVDGYTF. The rearrangement joins TRBV9 to TRBJ1-2, with 10 bases matching TRBD1. V shed 4 bases and J 6 bases; nucleotides not matched to a gene: 9. CDR1 is SGDLS, CDR2 YYNGEE, per germline. This CDR3 comprises 15 residues.

This sequence joins TRBV7-3 and TRBJ2-1; D is unresolved. The ends were cut back, 1 base at V and 0 bases at J, with 13 bases in the middle. CDR3 length: 17 residues. Germline lookup yields CDR1 SGHTA and CDR2 FQGTGA. The CDR3, as DNA: TGTGCCAGCAGCTTAAGAATGGTATCGAGCTCCTACAATGAGCAGTTCTTC. It codes for CASSLRMVSSSYNEQFF.

The CDR3 nucleotides read TGTGCCAGCAGTTTAGGACAGGGGGCTTTTGAAGCTTTCTTT. This encodes CASSLGQGAFEAFF. This sequence joins TRBV28 and TRBJ1-1; 11 positions match TRBD1. CDR1 MDHEN and CDR2 SYDVKM come from the germline V gene. CDR3 length: 14 amino acids. V dropped 2 bases and J dropped 7; count of bases not matched to a gene: 3.

The chain joins TRBV2 to TRBJ2-2, with no clear D. The CDR3 totals 15 residues. Germline V gene sequence: CDR1 SNHLY, CDR2 FYNNEI. V lost 2 bases and J 0 bases, leaving 7 bases between the germline ends. The CDR3 protein is CASSERTPNTGELFF. DNA for the CDR3: TGTGCCAGCAGTGAAAGGACGCCGAACACCGGGGAGCTGTTTTTT.